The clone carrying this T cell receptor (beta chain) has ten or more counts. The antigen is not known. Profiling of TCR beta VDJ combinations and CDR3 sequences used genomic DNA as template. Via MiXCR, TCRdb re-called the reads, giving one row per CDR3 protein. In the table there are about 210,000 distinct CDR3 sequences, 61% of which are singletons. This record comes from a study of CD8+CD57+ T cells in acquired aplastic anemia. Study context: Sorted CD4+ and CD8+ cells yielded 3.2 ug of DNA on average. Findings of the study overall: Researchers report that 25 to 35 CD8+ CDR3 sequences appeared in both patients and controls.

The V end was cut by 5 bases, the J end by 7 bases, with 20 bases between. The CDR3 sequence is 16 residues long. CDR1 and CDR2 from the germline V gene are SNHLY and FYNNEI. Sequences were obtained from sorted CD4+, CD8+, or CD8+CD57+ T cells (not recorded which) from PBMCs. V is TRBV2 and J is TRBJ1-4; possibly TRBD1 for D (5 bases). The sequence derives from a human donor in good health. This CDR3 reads CASSTAGAQWSEKLFF. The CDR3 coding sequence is TGTGCCAGCAGTACGGCCGGGGCCCAATGGAGTGAAAAACTGTTTTTT. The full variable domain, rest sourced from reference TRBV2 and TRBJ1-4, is EPEVTQTPSHQVTQMGQEVILRCVPISNHLYFYWYRQILGQKVEFLVSFYNNEISEKSEIFDDQFSVERPDGSNFTLKIRSTKLEDSAMYFCASSTAGAQWSEKLFFGSGTQLSVL.